The entry below gives a single T cell receptor beta chain sequence along with its context. Its antigen is unknown. The junction departs from germline at one end; a sequencing error may be responsible. This specimen comes from a study of identical twins. Study-level findings and limits: Models, which agreed with sharing between unrelated individuals, nonetheless underestimated the out-of-frame TCR alpha sharing seen in monozygotic twins. Out-of-frame alpha sequences shared between twins exhibited an excess of low generation probability.

Template switching created a universal primer site, and the cDNA included unique molecular identifiers. One entry per CDR3 protein results from TCRdb running MiXCR on the 5' RACE reads. The sample lists 350,000 or so distinct CDR3 sequences, approximately 13% occurring once. The sample also formed part of further work on yellow fever vaccine responses in identical twins. That work contributes: Twins' T cell vaccine responses reportedly looked partly convergent, partly personalized.

This sequence originates from a woman younger than 35 in good health. The sample comprised CD8+ T cells sorted from blood.

CDR3 residues: CAISPGLGYNEQFF. The CDR3, as DNA: TGTGCCATCAGCCCCGGGCTCGGTTACAATGAGCAGTTCTTC. This chain joins TRBV5-6 and TRBJ2-1; unclear D gene. The CDR3 sequence is 14 residues long. Germline assignment: CDR1 SGHDT and CDR2 YYEEEE.